This is a list of T cell receptor beta chains from one sample in a study of T cell responses to AZD1222 COVID-19 vaccine. TCRdb's table, derived via immunoSEQ multiplex PCR, lists solely in-frame clones and lacks some. The table has around 110,000 clones, 88% seen once; the top ten hold about 8.8%. The source material was peripheral blood, sampled on day 0 of AZD1222 vaccination. The receptor set was obtained from an adult in good health. CDR3s include the opening cysteine and the closing phenylalanine or tryptophan. The D gene is left open where the match is weak. Size values are once, few and many counts, or a class for expanded clones, and some rows have none.

cdr3_nt: TGTGCCAGCAGCTTAGGACAGTTGAACACTGAAGCTTTCTTT
cdr3_aa: CASSLGQLNTEAFF
d_call: .
j_call: TRBJ1-1
v_call: TRBV7-2
cdr3_length: 14
clone_size: .

cdr3_nt: TGCGCCAGCAGAAGGACTAGCGGGAGCTTAGACGAGCAGTACTTC
cdr3_aa: CASRRTSGSLDEQYF
d_call: TRBD2
j_call: TRBJ2-7
v_call: TRBV5-1
cdr3_length: 15
clone_size: .

cdr3_nt: TGTGCCAGCCGGACGGGGAATGCCGGGGAGCTGTTTTTT
cdr3_aa: CASRTGNAGELFF
d_call: .
j_call: TRBJ2-2
v_call: TRBV2
cdr3_length: 13
clone_size: .

cdr3_nt: TGTGCCAGCAGCTTAAAGGCGGGGGGGCTTTCCGATACGCAGTATTTT
cdr3_aa: CASSLKAGGLSDTQYF
d_call: TRBD2
j_call: TRBJ2-3
v_call: TRBV13
cdr3_length: 16
clone_size: .

cdr3_nt: TGTGCCAGCACAAAAAAAGAGGGCGTCCGGGAAAAACTGTTTTTT
cdr3_aa: CASTKKEGVREKLFF
d_call: .
j_call: TRBJ1-4
v_call: TRBV19
cdr3_length: 15
clone_size: .

cdr3_nt: TGCGCCAGCAGTAGCGGGAGGGGATCCTACAATGAGCAGTTCTTC
cdr3_aa: CASSSGRGSYNEQFF
d_call: TRBD2
j_call: TRBJ2-1
v_call: TRBV4-3
cdr3_length: 15
clone_size: .

cdr3_nt: TGCGCCAGCAGCTTGGGGGCTAGTCGGGAGACCCAGTACTTC
cdr3_aa: CASSLGASRETQYF
d_call: .
j_call: TRBJ2-5
v_call: TRBV5-1
cdr3_length: 14
clone_size: .

cdr3_nt: TGTGCCAGTAGTATGGGGCAGGGAAAGGATCAGCCCCAGCATTTT
cdr3_aa: CASSMGQGKDQPQHF
d_call: .
j_call: TRBJ1-5
v_call: TRBV19
cdr3_length: 15
clone_size: few

cdr3_nt: TGTGCCAGTAGTATAGGGGGGTACAACACTGAAGCTTTCTTT
cdr3_aa: CASSIGGYNTEAFF
d_call: .
j_call: TRBJ1-1
v_call: TRBV19
cdr3_length: 14
clone_size: .

cdr3_nt: TGTGCCAGCAGCTTTTTAGCGGGAGCCTACAATGAGCAGTTCTTC
cdr3_aa: CASSFLAGAYNEQFF
d_call: TRBD2
j_call: TRBJ2-1
v_call: TRBV7-9
cdr3_length: 15
clone_size: .

cdr3_nt: TGTGCCAGCAGCCAAGATGCCAGGGGGCAGGGGGCGCGAGTTTATGGCTACACCTTC
cdr3_aa: CASSQDARGQGARVYGYTF
d_call: TRBD1
j_call: TRBJ1-2
v_call: TRBV4-2
cdr3_length: 19
clone_size: .

cdr3_nt: TGCGCCAGCAGCCCCGGGGTAGGGGGCTCTGGGGCCAACGTCCTGACTTTC
cdr3_aa: CASSPGVGGSGANVLTF
d_call: .
j_call: TRBJ2-6
v_call: TRBV5-1
cdr3_length: 17
clone_size: .

cdr3_nt: TGTGCCTGGAGTGTACTAGAGGAAAGTCAGCCCCAGCATTTT
cdr3_aa: CAWSVLEESQPQHF
d_call: .
j_call: TRBJ1-5
v_call: TRBV30
cdr3_length: 14
clone_size: .

cdr3_nt: TGTGCCTGGAGTGGACGTCGGACAGGGACTTTCTACACCTTC
cdr3_aa: CAWSGRRTGTFYTF
d_call: TRBD1
j_call: TRBJ1-2
v_call: TRBV30
cdr3_length: 14
clone_size: .

cdr3_nt: TGTGCCAGCAGTCTAGAAGGGGCAGGGGGCGATAGCAATCAGCCCCAGCATTTT
cdr3_aa: CASSLEGAGGDSNQPQHF
d_call: TRBD1
j_call: TRBJ1-5
v_call: TRBV7-9
cdr3_length: 18
clone_size: once

cdr3_nt: TGTGCCAGCAGCTTGGCTTACGGGGCCCCATCCTTGGGCGTCTATGGCTACACCTTC
cdr3_aa: CASSLAYGAPSLGVYGYTF
d_call: .
j_call: TRBJ1-2
v_call: TRBV5-8
cdr3_length: 19
clone_size: .

cdr3_nt: TGTGCCAGCACCGACAGGGGGATTACCGGGGAGCTGTTTTTT
cdr3_aa: CASTDRGITGELFF
d_call: TRBD1
j_call: TRBJ2-2
v_call: TRBV28
cdr3_length: 14
clone_size: once

cdr3_nt: TGTGCCAGCAGTGAATTGGGCGGCACTGAAGCTTTCTTT
cdr3_aa: CASSELGGTEAFF
d_call: .
j_call: TRBJ1-1
v_call: TRBV6-1
cdr3_length: 13
clone_size: .

cdr3_nt: TGTGCCAGCAGTGGGACTGATAAAGAGACCCAGTACTTC
cdr3_aa: CASSGTDKETQYF
d_call: .
j_call: TRBJ2-5
v_call: TRBV2
cdr3_length: 13
clone_size: .

cdr3_nt: TGTGCCAGCAGTTACGGACAGGGATGGGTAGATACGCAGTATTTT
cdr3_aa: CASSYGQGWVDTQYF
d_call: TRBD1
j_call: TRBJ2-3
v_call: TRBV6-6
cdr3_length: 15
clone_size: .

cdr3_nt: TGTGCCAGCAGCGTAGCGCTAGCGGGGGGGCTGAGCACAGATACGCAGTATTTT
cdr3_aa: CASSVALAGGLSTDTQYF
d_call: TRBD2
j_call: TRBJ2-3
v_call: TRBV9
cdr3_length: 18
clone_size: .

cdr3_nt: TGTGCCAGCAGTTCGGATCAGGGGAATAGCAATCAGCCCCAGCATTTT
cdr3_aa: CASSSDQGNSNQPQHF
d_call: .
j_call: TRBJ1-5
v_call: TRBV28
cdr3_length: 16
clone_size: .

cdr3_nt: TGTGCCAGCAGCCGGGGTCAGTGGCAGCCCCAGCATTTT
cdr3_aa: CASSRGQWQPQHF
d_call: .
j_call: TRBJ1-5
v_call: TRBV3-1/TRBV3-2
cdr3_length: 13
clone_size: .

cdr3_nt: TGTGCCAGCAGCGTAGTAGGGATCGGGACTGAAGCTTTCTTT
cdr3_aa: CASSVVGIGTEAFF
d_call: .
j_call: TRBJ1-1
v_call: TRBV9
cdr3_length: 14
clone_size: .

cdr3_nt: TGTGCCAGCACCTCCAGGAACAAGGACAAGAAGTACTTC
cdr3_aa: CASTSRNKDKKYF
d_call: .
j_call: TRBJ2-7
v_call: TRBV6-5
cdr3_length: 13
clone_size: .

cdr3_nt: TGTGCCAGCAGCCGACAGGGGTTTTACGAGCAGTACTTC
cdr3_aa: CASSRQGFYEQYF
d_call: TRBD1
j_call: TRBJ2-7
v_call: TRBV3-1/TRBV3-2
cdr3_length: 13
clone_size: .

cdr3_nt: TGTGCCAGTCGGCCCGGAGACAGGGGAGATAATTCACCCCTCCACTTT
cdr3_aa: CASRPGDRGDNSPLHF
d_call: TRBD1
j_call: TRBJ1-6
v_call: TRBV19
cdr3_length: 16
clone_size: .

cdr3_nt: TGTGCCAGCAGCGTAGCAGGGTCTGGAAACACCATATATTTT
cdr3_aa: CASSVAGSGNTIYF
d_call: .
j_call: TRBJ1-3
v_call: TRBV9
cdr3_length: 14
clone_size: .

cdr3_nt: TGTGCCAGCAGCTTAACTTCGAACACTGAAGCTTTCTTT
cdr3_aa: CASSLTSNTEAFF
d_call: .
j_call: TRBJ1-1
v_call: TRBV7-9
cdr3_length: 13
clone_size: .

cdr3_nt: .
cdr3_aa: CASTPSGQGWNTEAFF
d_call: .
j_call: TRBJ1-1
v_call: TRBV25-1
cdr3_length: 16
clone_size: .

cdr3_nt: TGTGCCTGGAGTGGTGGAGGAAACTATGGCTACACCTTC
cdr3_aa: CAWSGGGNYGYTF
d_call: .
j_call: TRBJ1-2
v_call: TRBV30
cdr3_length: 13
clone_size: .

cdr3_nt: TGTGCCAGCAGCTTAGTTTGGACAGGGGGCTCTGGAAACACCATATATTTT
cdr3_aa: CASSLVWTGGSGNTIYF
d_call: TRBD1
j_call: TRBJ1-3
v_call: TRBV7-8
cdr3_length: 17
clone_size: .

cdr3_nt: TGTGCCAGCAGTTACTCGACAATCACTAACTATGGCTACACCTTC
cdr3_aa: CASSYSTITNYGYTF
d_call: .
j_call: TRBJ1-2
v_call: TRBV6-5
cdr3_length: 15
clone_size: .

cdr3_nt: TGTGCCAGCAGCCCATATTTCGGGACAGGTTCTAGTCAGCCCCAGCATTTT
cdr3_aa: CASSPYFGTGSSQPQHF
d_call: TRBD1
j_call: TRBJ1-5
v_call: TRBV5-5
cdr3_length: 17
clone_size: .

cdr3_nt: TGTGCCAGCAGCTTAGGGCAGAACACTGAAGCTTTCTTT
cdr3_aa: CASSLGQNTEAFF
d_call: .
j_call: TRBJ1-1
v_call: TRBV11-2
cdr3_length: 13
clone_size: few

cdr3_nt: TGTGCCAGCAAACAAACAGCACTGAACACCGGGGAGCTGTTTTTT
cdr3_aa: CASKQTALNTGELFF
d_call: .
j_call: TRBJ2-2
v_call: TRBV6-4
cdr3_length: 15
clone_size: .

cdr3_nt: TGTGCCACCAGTGGACACAGTACTAGCACAGATACGCAGTATTTT
cdr3_aa: CATSGHSTSTDTQYF
d_call: .
j_call: TRBJ2-3
v_call: TRBV24-1
cdr3_length: 15
clone_size: .

cdr3_nt: TGTGCCAGCAGCCTAGACGAGAACACTGAAGCTTTCTTT
cdr3_aa: CASSLDENTEAFF
d_call: .
j_call: TRBJ1-1
v_call: TRBV9
cdr3_length: 13
clone_size: .

cdr3_nt: TGTGCCAGCAGCTTAGCGCTGACTAGCGGGAGTGGTTACGAGCAGTACTTC
cdr3_aa: CASSLALTSGSGYEQYF
d_call: TRBD2
j_call: TRBJ2-7
v_call: TRBV7-2
cdr3_length: 17
clone_size: .

cdr3_nt: TGTGCCAGCTCACCCCGGACTAGAATCCTGGATACGCAGTATTTT
cdr3_aa: CASSPRTRILDTQYF
d_call: TRBD2
j_call: TRBJ2-3
v_call: TRBV18
cdr3_length: 15
clone_size: .

cdr3_nt: TGTGCCAGCAGTTTGGGGGGAGGGAGCAATCAGCCCCAGCATTTT
cdr3_aa: CASSLGGGSNQPQHF
d_call: .
j_call: TRBJ1-5
v_call: TRBV28
cdr3_length: 15
clone_size: .